Given below is one T cell receptor beta chain in context. What it binds is unknown. This CDR3 spans 13 amino acids. J lost 4 bases, V lost 2 bases, and 4 bases had no gene match. Germline V gene lookup returns CDR1 GTSNPN and CDR2 SVGIG (reference sequence). The protocol was immunoSEQ multiplex PCR, while the TCRdb copy is restricted to in-frame clones and leaves out a portion. Of under 250,000 clones listed, approximately 82% are singletons. The data belong to a study of cytomegalovirus exposure and HLA in healthy donors. Study-wide results and caveats: According to the study, roughly 180 TCR beta chains were cytomegalovirus-associated.

Sequenced sample: PBMCs. This sequence joins TRBV30 and TRBJ2-5, with 7 positions matching TRBD2. This clonotype originated in a woman aged 18-29 years in good health and CMV-seronegative. CDR3 protein: CAWSLRGVETQYF. The DNA for the CDR3 is TGTGCCTGGAGTCTACGGGGGGTAGAGACCCAGTACTTC.